Listed below are T cell receptor beta chains from one sample, sequenced in a study of T cells in localized non-small cell lung cancer. Clones were read by immunoSEQ multiplex PCR, and TCRdb kept only the in-frame ones, dropping some. This table has about 72,000 clones, almost 85% appearing once. The starting material was peripheral blood, obtained before any cancer treatment. The receptors come from a female donor aged 60 or older with stage I lung adenocarcinoma. Each CDR3 is given with its conserved first and last residue. A D gene is named only where the DNA matches it firmly. Clone size is not always given. Where it is, it says once, few, many or a class for expanded clones.

v_gene	j_gene	abundance	d_gene	CDR3nt	CDR3aa
TRBV2	TRBJ1-1	-	-	TGTGCCAGCGGACAGACGAACACTGAAGCTTTCTTT	CASGQTNTEAFF
TRBV18	TRBJ2-7	few	-	TGTGCCAGCTCACCAATACCGGGGGTCAGCTCCTACGAGCAGTACTTC	CASSPIPGVSSYEQYF
TRBV10-2	TRBJ2-5	-	TRBD2	TGCGCCAGCCGCCTAGCGGGTCAGGAGACCCAGTACTTC	CASRLAGQETQYF
TRBV7-3	TRBJ2-2	-	-	TGTGCCAGCAGCCTAGAGAACGGGGAGCTGTTTTTT	CASSLENGELFF
TRBV9	TRBJ2-3	-	-	TGTGCCAGCAGCAGGGCAGGGGCTTTCACAGATACGCAGTATTTT	CASSRAGAFTDTQYF
TRBV30	TRBJ2-3	few	-	TGTGCCTGGAGTACAGATACGCAGTATTTT	CAWSTDTQYF
TRBV2	TRBJ1-3	-	-	TGTGCCAGCAGTGCCCGAGGCGGAAACACCATATATTTT	CASSARGGNTIYF
TRBV18	TRBJ1-4	-	TRBD1	TGTGCCAGCTCATCGGGACAGAACGACGGGGAAAAACTGTTTTTT	CASSSGQNDGEKLFF
TRBV19	TRBJ1-1	-	-	TGTGCCAGTAGTATAGGGACTCCTTACACTGAAGCTTTCTTT	CASSIGTPYTEAFF
TRBV5-8	TRBJ2-7	-	-	TGTGCCAGCAGCTACGGGGACGGCCGATCCTACGAGCAGTACTTC	CASSYGDGRSYEQYF
TRBV5-1	TRBJ1-2	few	-	TGCGCCAGCAGCCGGGGGCTTGGCCCTAACTATGGCTACACCTTC	CASSRGLGPNYGYTF
TRBV9	TRBJ2-7	-	-	TGTGCCAGCAGCGTAGGGGGGGCAGGCCTGGAGCAGTACTTC	CASSVGGAGLEQYF
TRBV5-6	TRBJ2-3	-	-	TGTGCCAGCAGCCTCCAGCGGGCTGCTAGCACAGATACGCAGTATTTT	CASSLQRAASTDTQYF
TRBV7-9	TRBJ1-2	few	-	TGTGCCAGCAGCCTTTTCGGGGGTGGCGGCTACACCTTC	CASSLFGGGGYTF
TRBV7-9	TRBJ2-1	-	TRBD1	TGTGCCAGCAGCAGGGACAGGAACTCCTACAATGAGCAGTTCTTC	CASSRDRNSYNEQFF
TRBV13	TRBJ2-7	-	TRBD2	TGTGCCAGCAGCTTACGGACTAGCGCGATTTACGAGCAGTACTTC	CASSLRTSAIYEQYF
TRBV6-5	TRBJ1-4	-	TRBD1	TGTGCCAGCAGTTTGACCCGGGACAGAACTAATGAAAAACTGTTTTTT	CASSLTRDRTNEKLFF
TRBV10-1	TRBJ2-2	-	-	TGCGCCAGCAGTGAGTCTGGGGGACCAAACACCGGGGAGCTGTTTTTT	CASSESGGPNTGELFF
TRBV5-5	TRBJ1-6	few	-	TGTGCCAGCAGCTTGGGGGATGCGGGAAATTCACCCCTCCACTTT	CASSLGDAGNSPLHF
TRBV2	TRBJ1-1	-	-	TGTGCCAGCAGTGAAGAGGAGGGTCTGACTGAAGCTTTCTTT	CASSEEEGLTEAFF
TRBV27	TRBJ2-2	-	-	TGTGCCAGCAGTTTTACCCGGCTTGGCACCGGGGAGCTGTTTTTT	CASSFTRLGTGELFF
TRBV5-6	TRBJ2-2	-	TRBD2	TGTGCCAGCAGCTTTTCAGCGGGGCGGACCGGGGAGCTGTTTTTT	CASSFSAGRTGELFF
TRBV6-1	TRBJ1-5	-	-	TGTGCCAGCAGTGAACTCGGAGGCCAGCATTTT	CASSELGGQHF
TRBV5-1	TRBJ2-7	-	-	TGCGCCAGCAGCTTCCAAGGGGTAAACGAGCAGTACTTC	CASSFQGVNEQYF
TRBV6-6	TRBJ1-1	-	-	TGTGCCAGCAGTTACTCACCGGGGAACACTGAAGCTTTCTTT	CASSYSPGNTEAFF
TRBV28	TRBJ1-4	-	-	TGTGCCAGCAGTGCCCCTTCAGCGAGTGTTAATGAAAAACTGTTTTTT	CASSAPSASVNEKLFF
TRBV11-2	TRBJ2-7	-	TRBD2	TGTGCCAGCAGCACCCCTAGCGGGATTCCCTACGAGCAGTACTTC	CASSTPSGIPYEQYF
TRBV7-9	TRBJ2-3	-	TRBD1	TGTGCCAGCGGTAGGGGGCAGGGCACAGATACGCAGTATTTT	CASGRGQGTDTQYF
TRBV6-1	TRBJ1-2	-	-	TGTGCCAGCAGCGACCGTCCCGGACGGGACTATGGCTACACCTTC	CASSDRPGRDYGYTF